This T cell receptor beta chain derives from a study of cytomegalovirus exposure and HLA in healthy donors listed by TCRdb under 2017. Regarding the research as a whole: In an earlier analysis of around 540 of the donors, about 270 Gb of sequence data and just under 120 million unique TCR beta sequences from approximately 180 million T cells were reported. HLA typing included class I and class II loci at four-digit resolution. The T cell repertoires of around 730 subjects were profiled by immunosequencing and related to cytomegalovirus serostatus. All discovery cohort repertoires had been generated on a single sequencing platform. The later analysis used no new phenotypic data to find candidate immune exposures, relying instead on TCR beta sequences and their occurrence across donors. To predict cytomegalovirus infection status, the study combined high-throughput TCR immunosequencing, statistical association of individual TCRs with disease status, and machine learning. To decide whether each TCR beta V gene segment behaved as functional or pseudogenic, an earlier analysis of some 580 of the donors relied on high-throughput TCR beta sequencing. The study was designed to test whether signatures of past pathogen exposure could be identified by cataloging public T cell receptors. A separate validation cohort of more than 100 different subjects was used in addition to the roughly 720-subject first cohort. An early release that covered about 600 HLA-typed donors contained approximately 300 gigabases of sequencing data and 65 million to 100 million unique TCR sequences. Of the roughly 400 genotyped donors, about 80% fell in the genetic ancestry cluster associated with self-reported Caucasian donors. Among over 350 genotyped donors of the cohort, an average of around 240,000 unique TCR beta nucleotide sequences were sequenced per donor, roughly 20% of them non-productive. A later analysis re-examined previously published TCR beta repertoires from roughly 650 donors and added high-resolution HLA genotyping to investigate patterns of TCR occurrence. A later genetic analysis used genome-wide SNP genotypes for about 60% of the 666 donors, treating that subset as a discovery cohort. Four to six DR-DQ haplotypes were handled as single units for association and clustering, since linkage in the cohort was strong. The number of donors typed differed by locus, with about 620-630 for A, B, C, DRB1 and DQB1, around 560 for DQA1, 606 for DPA1, and some 440 for DPB1. Donor age, sex, ethnicity and CMV serostatus were compiled together with the repertoire data. General conclusions and limits of the study: Sequencing depth was assumed to be roughly uniform across donors in the presence/absence analyses, though that assumption may not hold. In a later analysis, 16,951 TCR beta sequences were associated with specific HLA alleles at a false discovery rate of 0.05. According to a later analysis, TCR association rates differed among HLA loci, with DRB1 alleles showing the most associated TCRs and HLA-C alleles showing the fewest. Because counts were too low, about 15 rarely observed V segments, including chromosome 9 orphons, were left out of the earlier analysis of about 500 of the donors. A further reported finding was that TCR beta sequences accurately predicted the HLA-A and HLA-B alleles for most subjects in the first cohort. A total of roughly 160 TCR beta chains were listed by the study as associated with cytomegalovirus. Most TCR sequences were observed very rarely across donors, whereas some public TCRs were present in many individuals. The authors suggested that the approach could potentially be generalized to other disease states and immunological phenotypes. Several of the top co-occurrence clusters appeared to be linked to parvovirus B19, influenza, CMV and Epstein-Barr virus, according to a later analysis. When HLA alleles, especially DR and DQ, strongly co-occurred, attributing TCR associations to individual alleles was difficult. A later analysis found that HLA-associated TCR beta chains were more clonally expanded and had lower generation probabilities than equally common non-associated chains. Immune exposure information for the cohort was limited to CMV serostatus. A few of the identified cytomegalovirus-associated TCR beta chains were confirmed in vitro to be specific for cytomegalovirus antigens. V-gene and J-gene trimming of TCR beta chains was associated with a missense DCLRE1C variant in a later genetic analysis, and the association was replicated in an independent cohort. In both the original and validation cohorts, the classifier was reported to diagnose cytomegalovirus status with high specificity and sensitivity. Because the 87-base-pair reads could not distinguish some IMGT-functional V segments, including TRBV6-2 and TRBV6-3, those segments were excluded. Correlated functional status among segregating V segments might reflect linkage disequilibrium, but an unknown experimental factor could not be ruled out. The sequencing pipeline was judged likely to have produced a cluster of highly shared sequence variants as a technical artifact. In a later genetic analysis, fewer N-insertions in productive TCRs were reported among donors in an Asian-associated ancestry cluster than the approximately 670-donor mean. An earlier analysis of around 540 of the donors showed that most TCR beta V segments appeared in productive rearrangements either about 87% or about 30% of the time, which broadly matched IMGT annotations. Because HLA typing was missing for some donors at each locus, association tests included only the typed subset. In a later analysis, most CMV-associated TCR beta chains were found to appear HLA-restricted, with HLA associations seemingly driven largely by CMV exposure. Only TCR beta chains were sequenced in this cohort, and the absence of alpha or paired-chain data limited detectable features.

Library generation was performed with the immunoSEQ multiplex PCR assay. A mixture of 60 forward primers for TCR Vbeta segments and 13 reverse primers for TCR Jbeta segments was used in the multiplex PCR. The CDR3 region of rearranged TCR beta genes was amplified from genomic DNA with a multiplex PCR assay. The Illumina HiSeq System was used to sequence the amplified TCR beta libraries as 87-base-pair reads. As for the authors' bioinformatics: A later analysis counted some 80 million unique TCR beta chains across the 700 or so repertoires, and about 10 million of these chains were shared by at least two donors. Raw reads were error-corrected and collapsed into unique sequences by a nearest-neighbor algorithm in which closely related sequences were merged to remove PCR and sequencing errors. V, D and J gene segments were assigned by aligning CDR3 sequences to IMGT reference sequences. For a sequence to be retained, a match of at least six nucleotides was required to both a V gene segment and a J gene segment. Rearrangements were called productive when the CDR3 lacked stop codons and stayed in frame with V and J; all others were non-productive. Following IMGT convention, CDR3 was defined as the stretch from the second conserved V-encoded cysteine up to the conserved J-encoded phenylalanine. Sequences without an unambiguous match to a single V gene segment were excluded from the earlier analysis of 500 to 700 of the donors. In an earlier analysis of more than 500 of the donors, a V segment was called functional when productive rearrangements were above 56.7%, and segregating when the standard deviation between donors exceeded 5%. A statistical classification framework was built for diagnosing cytomegalovirus status from the catalog of TCR beta chain sequences. In a later analysis, TCR nucleotide sequences were compared against IMGT/GENE-DB human TR gene sequences so that V and J genes could be assigned. Using the TCRdist pipeline, a later analysis assigned CDR3 sequences along with most-parsimonious VDJ recombination scenarios. A later analysis defined each TCR beta chain by its CDR3 amino acid sequence plus V-gene family, and excluded reads lacking a unique V-gene family. As a way to deal with suspected cross-contamination and a sequencing artifact, a later analysis dropped 450 to 600 nucleotide sequences that were highly shared and had low generation probability. For each public chain, a later analysis derived a clonal expansion index from normalized ranks of inferred template counts within each repertoire. In a later analysis, generation probabilities were computed with a VDJ recombination model fitted to out-of-frame rearrangements, and the resulting probabilities were checked against IGoR. In a later analysis, hypergeometric tests were used to score TCR-TCR, TCR-HLA and TCR-CMV co-occurrence, with a repertoire-size bias correction applied to TCR pairs. False discovery rates were estimated in a later analysis by permuting HLA or CMV assignments 20 times. In a later analysis, co-occurring TCRs were grouped with DBSCAN, and TCRdist sequence similarity was added when clustering was performed within HLA-allele-positive subsets. Repertoires with fewer than 30,000 or more than 120,000 public chains were left out of co-occurrence clustering, as were four to six repertoires with anomalous nucleotide sharing. TCRdb took this table from immuneACCESS and kept in-frame rearrangements with V and J called. Such tables lack part of the clones; where checked against another copy, unresolved V genes explain under half of the gap, and the rest is unexplained. V and J calls and clone size come straight from that table; D and trimming were deduced from the DNA. This sample lists around 150,000 clones; about three quarters were detected once. The ten largest clones take up approximately 4% of the sample.

The V end gives up 3 bases and the J end 0 bases, leaving 7 bases in the junction not matched to a gene. The CDR3 contains 17 residues, cysteine and phenylalanine counted. The kept DNA is CDR3 alone, 51 bases in frame from the first base. CDR1 and CDR2 are drawn from the germline V gene: MDHEN, SYDVKM. This clone was detected a few times. It has no known antigen specificity. The input lacks base qualities; no much larger clone sits a single base away. The cohort comprised some 680 healthy bone marrow donors. At the time of sampling, all cohort members were nominally healthy, though unrecorded immune exposures were likely present. The donor was CMV seropositive and was included in the group of 290 or so seropositive cohort members. Every donor gave a peripheral blood sample, and the peripheral blood mononuclear cells from that sample were used for TCR beta sequencing. Genomic DNA was extracted from the blood cell samples with the Qiagen DNeasy Blood Extraction Kit.

The sequenced sample was PBMCs. The sequence was obtained from a man aged 45-65 years in good health and CMV-seropositive. Recombination linked TRBV28 to TRBJ1-2, and TRBD1 aligns with 10 junction nucleotides. Here the CDR3 is given as CASSLGGTGASNYGYTF. The DNA sequence is given as TGTGCCAGCAGTTTGGGGGGGACAGGGGCTTCTAACTATGGCTACACCTTC.